These 8 T cell receptor beta chains originate from one sample sequenced in a study of blood T cells in healthy people across ages. It was with a sample-barcoded 5' primer and a J-beta primer mix that a second PCR of roughly 7 to 12 cycles was run. TCRdb reprocessed the 5' RACE reads with MiXCR, giving one entry per CDR3 protein. Of over a million distinct CDR3 sequences listed, around two fifths are singletons. Source material: blood. All receptors come from a woman between 18 and 30 years old in good health.

The V gene is TRBV20-1, the J gene TRBJ2-7, with 10 bases identical to TRBD1. J gave up 2 bases and V 7 bases, and 8 bases lay outside the gene matches. The CDR3 sequence is 14 residues long. Per the germline V gene, CDR1 is DFQATT and CDR2 is SNEGSKA (reference sequence). CDR3 DNA: TGCAGTGTTAGGCAGGGGACAGGGGCCTACGAGCAGTACTTC. It yields the protein CSVRQGTGAYEQYF.

The V and J genes are TRBV12-3 or TRBV12-4 and TRBJ2-1; 7 bases agree with TRBD2. This CDR3 is built from 14 residues. V shed 9 bases, J shed 7 bases, and the junction held 12 bases outside the gene matches. In DNA, the CDR3 is TGTGCCAGTCGGGCCAGCGGGGCCCAAAATGAGCAGTTCTTC. It translates to CASRASGAQNEQFF.

Points on this clonotype: This sequence is one base from a far larger clone and is likely a read error. The chain uses TRBV5-6 and TRBJ2-1; D unresolved. CDR3 length: 13 residues. CDR1 is SGHDT, CDR2 YYEEEE, per germline. The CDR3 is CASNLSSYNEQFF. In DNA, the CDR3 is TGTGCCAGCAACTTGAGCTCCTACAATGAGCAGTTCTTC.

Only a few counts were recorded for this clonotype. The chain couples TRBV7-2 to TRBJ2-2; TRBD2 matches 7 bases. J was trimmed by 1 base and V by 5 bases; bases with no gene match: 7. Germline values: CDR1 SGHTA, CDR2 FQGNSA. The CDR3 contains 16 residues. CDR3 sequence: CASSVNSGRNTGELFF. CDR3 bases: TGTGCCAGCAGCGTCAATAGCGGGCGGAACACCGGGGAGCTGTTTTTT.

Remarks on this clonotype: The germline gene is not matched at one end of the junction; a read error may be the cause. V gene TRBV27 combines with J gene TRBJ2-1; 7 bases are shared with TRBD2. This CDR3 region has 15 residues. Germline CDR1 is MNHEY and CDR2 is SMNVEV (reference sequence). The CDR3 region is CASRRLAVSYNEEFF. The CDR3 DNA reads TGTGCCAGCAGGAGGCTAGCGGTTTCCTACAATGAGGAGTTCTTC.

This clonotype appeared a few times. J is TRBJ2-1 and V is TRBV9, with D possibly being TRBD2 (6 bases). The ends were cut back, 1 base at V and 2 bases at J, with 10 bases in the middle. The CDR3 runs to 15 residues. The germline gives CDR1 SGDLS, CDR2 YYNGEE. As DNA, the CDR3 is TGTGCCAGCAGCGTAAGCGGGCGACCCTACAATGAGCAGTTCTTC. Amino acid sequence: CASSVSGRPYNEQFF.

The chain is built from TRBV5-6 and TRBJ2-1, with D perhaps TRBD1 (6 bases). V lost 3 bases, J lost 12 bases, and 13 bases lay in between. CDR1 and CDR2 (germline): SGHDT, YYEEEE. This CDR3 has 12 residues. CDR3 sequence (DNA): TGTGCCAGCAGCTGGGACATGTCGGGGCAGTTCTTC. Translation: CASSWDMSGQFF.

This chain connects TRBV4-2 to TRBJ2-3, with TRBD2 matching over 12 bases. Germline CDR1 LGHNA, CDR2 YNFKEQ. CDR3 length equals 16 residues. V gave up 0 bases and J gave up 7 bases; unmatched junction bases: 5. The CDR3 region has the DNA TGTGCCAGCAGCCAAGATCTAGCGGGGGGGCTAAATACGCAGTATTTT. It specifies CASSQDLAGGLNTQYF.